The sequence of this T cell receptor (beta chain) was determined in a study of spatial heterogeneity in lung cancer. Sample time point: sample taken at primary tumor resection. From tumor, nontumor lung or frozen PBMC, whole RNA was taken unsorted for sequencing. TCRdb re-analysed the 5' RACE reads in MiXCR, keeping a single row per CDR3 protein. The top ten hold less than 9% of the sample, which has 95,000 or so distinct CDR3 sequences, around 8.6% seen once. This clonotype was counted only a few times. The V and J ends lost 5 bases and 0 bases respectively, with 10 bases between them. The germline gives CDR1 SQVTM, CDR2 ANQGSEA. CDR3 length: 14 residues.

The sequenced sample was PBMCs, obtained at surgery. The genes are TRBV29-1 and TRBJ2-2; D is perhaps TRBD1 or TRBD2 (5 bases each). The sequence came from a male donor with early-stage non-small cell lung cancer. CDR3 DNA sequence: TGCAGCGTTATGACGGGACCGAACACCGGGGAGCTGTTTTTT. Translating it yields CSVMTGPNTGELFF.